The following is a T cell receptor (beta chain) sequence with its context. The sample comes from a study of blood T cell repertoires in COVID-19. About the research overall: Some COVID-19 samples were acute and others convalescent; all came from the United States, Italy and Spain. The cDNA or gDNA used as material had been derived from T cells, B-cell-depleted T cells, or PBMCs.

Germline loops: CDR1 SGDLS, CDR2 YYNGEE. J gave up 7 bases and V 0 bases, and 6 bases lay outside the gene matches. This CDR3 has 14 residues. Sequencing was performed with immunoSEQ multiplex PCR; in TCRdb, only in-frame clones are kept and a portion is missing. The sample contains more than 60,000 clones, roughly 89% of which appear only once. This chain connects TRBV9 to TRBJ1-1, with 7 nucleotides matching TRBD1. The sequence derives from a human donor in a cohort sampled during active COVID-19. Specimen: peripheral blood. The CDR3 spells CASSVGQGRGEAFF. The CDR3 coding sequence is TGTGCCAGCAGCGTAGGACAGGGTCGGGGTGAAGCTTTCTTT.